This paragraph reports one T cell receptor beta chain. Per the authors' pipeline: Reference gene primer amplification gave estimated nucleated cell counts. Assay: immunoSEQ multiplex PCR; the TCRdb copy retains only in-frame clones and omits some. For V, J and clone size, that table is used; D and trimming come from the DNA. In the table there are roughly 200,000 clones, around nine tenths of which are singletons. The data are from a study of blood T cell repertoires in COVID-19. About the research overall: Researchers got acute and convalescent COVID-19 samples from the United States, Italy and Spain. From T cells, B-cell-depleted T cells, or PBMCs came the material, which was cDNA or gDNA.

The CDR3 runs 11 residues. V was trimmed by 6 bases and J by 8 bases, leaving 11 bases between them. CDR1 is MNHEY, CDR2 SVGAGI, per germline. This clonotype was obtained from a man aged 55 to 70 who had recovered from COVID-19. V gene TRBV6-5 combines with J gene TRBJ2-7; weak D call: TRBD1 (6 bases). Sequenced material: peripheral blood. CDR3 nucleotides: TGTGCCAGCAGCCTTGGACAGAAGCAGTACTTC. It codes for CASSLGQKQYF.